The 17 T cell receptor beta chains below were found in one sample sequenced in a study of CD8 T cells in Susac syndrome. Random hexamers primed reverse transcription of about 0.5 to 1 ug RNA. Each CDR3 protein is one row after TCRdb ran MiXCR on the immunoSEQ multiplex PCR reads. The repertoire holds about 120,000 distinct CDR3 sequences, with approximately 93% as singletons. The sequenced sample was CD4+ T cells from PBMCs. The receptors originated from a human donor with multiple sclerosis.

This CDR3 reads CSVEGAVNTEAFF. DNA of the CDR3: TGCAGCGTTGAGGGGGCGGTAAACACTGAAGCTTTCTTT. The chain carries TRBV29-1 and TRBJ1-1; a possible D gene is TRBD1 (6 bases). CDR1 and CDR2 (germline): SQVTM, ANQGSEA. This CDR3 has 13 residues. Trimming cost V 3 bases and J 2 bases, with 10 bases left between them. Drawing the rest from reference TRBV29-1 and TRBJ1-1, the complete variable domain is SAVISQKPSRDICQRGTSLTIQCQVDSQVTMMFWYRQQPGQSLTLIATANQGSEATYESGFVIDKFPISRPNLTFSTLTVSNMSPEDSSIYLCSVEGAVNTEAFFGQGTRLTVV.

The chain employs TRBV4-2 and TRBJ1-2, with a possible D match to TRBD1 (5 bases). Germline V gives CDR1 LGHNA, CDR2 YNFKEQ. Trimming took off 2 bases at V and 4 bases at J, with 11 bases between the two ends. CDR3 length equals 14 residues. The CDR3 spells CASSQSGGGYGYTF. In nucleotides, the CDR3 is TGTGCCAGCAGCCAATCCGGCGGGGGCTATGGCTACACCTTC.

J is TRBJ2-2 and V is TRBV5-1; 8 nucleotides match TRBD1. Germline CDR1 and CDR2: SGHRS and YFSETQ. Trimming at V came to 2 bases and at J to 5 bases, leaving 2 bases not matched to a gene. The CDR3 consists of 14 residues. This CDR3 reads CASSFRGRTGELFF. CDR3 DNA sequence: TGCGCCAGCAGCTTCAGGGGGCGTACCGGGGAGCTGTTTTTT.

V usage is TRBV7-9 and J usage is TRBJ2-5; D remains ambiguous. The CDR3 extends over 17 amino acids. Trimming took 3 bases from V and 0 from J, leaving 17 bases between them. Germline V gives CDR1 SEHNR, CDR2 FQNEAQ (reference sequence). The chain's CDR3 is CASSFAYDGPHQETQYF. The CDR3 DNA reads TGTGCCAGCAGCTTTGCATATGATGGACCGCACCAAGAGACCCAGTACTTC.

V and J are TRBV20-1 and TRBJ1-2; D is unresolved. This CDR3 has 14 amino acids. Germline CDR1 DFQATT, CDR2 SNEGSKA (reference sequence). Trimming stripped 5 bases from V and 0 bases from J, with 13 bases between. DNA for the CDR3: TGCAGTGCTCCCCGGGAGCCGTCTAACTATGGCTACACCTTC. Residues: CSAPREPSNYGYTF.

This rearrangement joins TRBV5-1 to TRBJ1-5; TRBD1 matches 9 bases. V shed 4 bases and J 9 bases; nucleotides not matched to a gene: 14. The germline V gene encodes CDR1 SGHRS and CDR2 YFSETQ. CDR3 size: 16 residues. CDR3 DNA sequence: TGCGCCAGCAGCAAAGGGACAGGGCAAGATTCTCGGCCCCAGCATTTT. Its protein product is CASSKGTGQDSRPQHF. Combining the CDR3 with reference TRBV5-1 and TRBJ1-5 gives the whole variable domain KAGVTQTPRYLIKTRGQQVTLSCSPISGHRSVSWYQQTPGQGLQFLFEYFSETQRNKGNFPGRFSGRQFSNSRSEMNVSTLELGDSALYLCASSKGTGQDSRPQHFGDGTRLSIL.

V is TRBV7-6 and J is TRBJ1-6; D unclear. The germline gives CDR1 SGHVS, CDR2 FNYEAQ. The CDR3 runs 15 residues. V was clipped by 2 bases and J by 7 bases, with 12 bases between them. The CDR3 DNA reads TGTGCCAGCAGCTTATCGACGAGGAGGAATTCACCCCTCCACTTT. Protein: CASSLSTRRNSPLHF.

V usage is TRBV19 and J usage is TRBJ2-2; possible D gene TRBD1, 6 bases. From germline, CDR1 is LNHDA and CDR2 SQIVND (reference sequence). This CDR3 region has 15 residues. Trimming shortened V by 5 bases and J by 2 bases, and 12 bases separated the two germline ends. DNA of the CDR3: TGTGCCAGTAGTCCGTACAGGGTTAACACCGGGGAGCTGTTTTTT. Protein sequence: CASSPYRVNTGELFF. Looking up the rest from reference TRBV19 and TRBJ2-2 gives the full variable domain: DGGITQSPKYLFRKEGQNVTLSCEQNLNHDAMYWYRQDPGQGLRLIYYSQIVNDFQKGDIAEGYSVSREKKESFPLTVTSAQKNPTAFYLCASSPYRVNTGELFFGEGSRLTVL.

This clonotype was observed a single time. The V and J genes are TRBV11-2 and TRBJ2-1, with 9 bases lining up with TRBD2. The germline CDR1 and CDR2 sequences are SGHAT and FQNNGV. This CDR3 is 15 amino acids long. Losses at the gene ends were 5 bases for V and 8 bases for J; bases not matched to a gene: 10. This CDR3 reads CASSPRTSERDEQFF. For the CDR3, the DNA is TGTGCCAGCAGCCCAAGGACTAGCGAGAGAGATGAGCAGTTCTTC.

The CDR3 here is CASKSYRDNYGYTF. DNA for the CDR3: TGTGCCAGCAAATCCTACAGGGATAACTATGGCTACACCTTC. The chain employs TRBV7-9 and TRBJ1-2, with D possibly being TRBD1 (6 bases). Between the trimmed V and J ends, which lost 7 bases and 1 base, there was a span of 13 bases. This CDR3 region has 14 residues. Germline V lookup: CDR1 SEHNR, CDR2 FQNEAQ (reference sequence).

Worth noting for this clonotype: Because the CDR3 is missing its conserved closing phenylalanine or tryptophan, this is likely a read error. The rearrangement links TRBV5-1 to TRBJ2-1, with D possibly TRBD2 on 5 matching bases. This CDR3 is built from 13 residues. V lost 4 bases and J 9 bases, leaving 14 bases between the germline ends. Germline CDR1 reads SGHRS; CDR2 reads YFSETQ. The CDR3 DNA is TGCGCCAGCAGCCCCATTCTAGCCATTGAGCAGTTCCTC. Translation: CASSPILAIEQFL.

The rearrangement links TRBV7-9 to TRBJ2-7; the D is unclear. Trimming removed 3 bases at V and 1 base at J, with 13 bases between. CDR1 and CDR2 (germline): SEHNR, FQNEAQ (reference sequence). The CDR3 consists of 15 residues. The CDR3 nucleotides are TGTGCCAGCAGCTTGGCAGACACCCGGTCCTACGAGCAGTACTTC. Amino acids: CASSLADTRSYEQYF.

The chain uses TRBV30 and TRBJ2-1; D might be TRBD1 (5 bases). Germline V gene lookup returns CDR1 GTSNPN and CDR2 SVGIG (reference sequence). The CDR3 runs to 12 residues. V lost 5 bases to trimming and J lost 9 bases, with 14 bases between them. The CDR3: CAWGQLSGEQFF. For the CDR3, the DNA is TGTGCCTGGGGACAATTATCGGGTGAGCAGTTCTTC.

V and J are TRBV7-8 and TRBJ2-3, with D unclear. This CDR3 comprises 15 residues. Germline V gives CDR1 SGHVS, CDR2 FQNEAQ. V was cut by 4 bases and J by 0 bases, with 11 bases left in between. CDR3 DNA sequence: TGTGCCAGCAGCTCAAACACTTATAGCACAGATACGCAGTATTTT. It is translated as CASSSNTYSTDTQYF. Drawing the rest from reference TRBV7-8 and TRBJ2-3, the complete variable domain is GAGVSQSPRYKVAKRGQDVALRCDPISGHVSLFWYQQALGQGPEFLTYFQNEAQLDKSGLPSDRFFAERPEGSVSTLKIQRTQQEDSAVYLCASSSNTYSTDTQYFGPGTRLTVL.

Concerning this clonotype itself: At one end, the junction sequence differs from germline, possibly due to a read error. The V call is TRBV7-7, the J call TRBJ2-7, with 11 bases matching TRBD1. Germline CDR1 and CDR2: SSHAT and FNYEAQ (reference sequence). The CDR3 is made up of 14 amino acids. CDR3 loop: CASSPGTGGREQYF. The CDR3 region has the DNA TGTGCTAGCAGCCCCGGGACAGGGGGTCGGGAGCAGTACTTC.

This clonotype occurred once. The chain recombines TRBV7-2 with TRBJ2-3; 9 bases map to TRBD1. J lost 5 bases, V lost 5 bases, and 11 bases had no gene match. The CDR3 loop spans 16 amino acids. Germline V gene sequence: CDR1 SGHTA, CDR2 FQGNSA. CDR3 residues: CASSPGTGSGLDTQYF. The CDR3 coding sequence is TGTGCCAGCAGCCCAGGGACAGGGTCGGGTTTAGATACGCAGTATTTT.

This clonotype showed up just once. The genes are TRBV7-9 and TRBJ2-5, with D tentatively TRBD1 (5 bases). Trimming cost V 6 bases and J 2 bases, with 16 bases left between them. The CDR3 is 15 residues long. The germline V gene has CDR1 SEHNR and CDR2 FQNEAQ (reference sequence). For the CDR3, the DNA is TGTGCCAGCAGGCGCATCTGGGGCCGACAAGAGACCCAGTACTTC. Its protein is CASRRIWGRQETQYF.